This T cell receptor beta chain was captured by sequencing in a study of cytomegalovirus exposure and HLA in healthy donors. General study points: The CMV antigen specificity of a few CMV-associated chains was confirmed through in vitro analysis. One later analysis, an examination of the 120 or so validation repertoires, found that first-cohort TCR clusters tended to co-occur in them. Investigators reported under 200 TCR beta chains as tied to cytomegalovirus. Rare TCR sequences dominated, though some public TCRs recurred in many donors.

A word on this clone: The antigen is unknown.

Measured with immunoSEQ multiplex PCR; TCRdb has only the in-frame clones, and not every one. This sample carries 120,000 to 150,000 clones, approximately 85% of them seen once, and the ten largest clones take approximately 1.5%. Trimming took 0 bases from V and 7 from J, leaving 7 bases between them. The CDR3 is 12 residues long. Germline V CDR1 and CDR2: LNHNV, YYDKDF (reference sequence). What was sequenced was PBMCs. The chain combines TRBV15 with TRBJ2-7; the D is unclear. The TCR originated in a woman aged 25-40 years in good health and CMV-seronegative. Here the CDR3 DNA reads TGTGCCACCAGCAGAGATGTCCAGGAGCAGTACTTC. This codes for CATSRDVQEQYF.